The clone carrying this TCR beta chain was seen at least ten times. The sample is drawn from a study of low-dose radiotherapy and immunotherapy resistance in tumors. Trimming took 0 bases from V and 7 from J; bases not matched to a gene: 6. Germline loops: CDR1 SEHNR, CDR2 FQNEAQ (reference sequence). The CDR3 extends over 15 amino acids. Regarding time point: after trial treatment. The sample's treatment: LDRT plus nivolumab, ipilimumab, low-dose cyclophosphamide and aspirin (RACIN trial). TCRs were amplified for approximately 21 PCR cycles with a constant-region primer and V-primer adapter. TCRdb itself ran the reads through MiXCR, one entry per CDR3 protein. This sample yields approximately 52,000 distinct CDR3 sequences, of which roughly a third are seen a single time; roughly 8.2% belongs to the top ten.

The V call is TRBV7-9, the J call TRBJ1-5; the match to TRBD1 covers 7 bases. This TCR was sampled from a male donor with rectosigmoid adenocarcinoma. The source material was PBMCs, sampled after low-dose radiotherapy plus immunotherapy. The CDR3 region is CASSLAATGYQPQHF. CDR3 nucleotide sequence: TGTGCCAGCAGCTTAGCGGCGACAGGGTACCAGCCCCAGCATTTT. Full variable domain (rest looked up from reference TRBV7-9 and TRBJ1-5): DTGVSQNPRHKITKRGQNVTFRCDPISEHNRLYWYRQTLGQGPEFLTYFQNEAQLEKSRLLSDRFSAERPKGSFSTLEIQRTEQGDSAMYLCASSLAATGYQPQHFGDGTRLSIL.